The rows below give T cell receptor beta chains drawn from one sample of a study of Graves' ophthalmopathy and Graves' hyperthyroidism. TCRdb called the multiplex PCR reads again in MiXCR, with one record for every CDR3 protein. In the table there are fewer than 350,000 distinct CDR3 sequences, 15% to 20% of which are singletons. The sample comprised peripheral blood. Receptors originate from an adult man with Graves' ophthalmopathy. The CDR3 runs from the conserved cysteine through the conserved F or W. D genes are given only for firm matches.

J	D	V	CDR3
TRBJ1-4	TRBD1	TRBV19	CASSNGQGPNEKLFF
TRBJ2-5	TRBD2	TRBV20-1	CSAMGLAGVDETQYF
TRBJ1-2	-	TRBV12-3/TRBV12-4	CASSLGPQGYGYTF
TRBJ2-7	-	TRBV6-5	CASSTGFYEQYF
TRBJ1-1	TRBD1	TRBV2	CASRPLGTANTEAFF
TRBJ2-5	-	TRBV7-9	CASRGQYGSARETQYF
TRBJ1-5	-	TRBV7-2	CASSLVREQPQHF
TRBJ1-1	TRBD1	TRBV3-1	CASSQGWTGAEEGFF
TRBJ2-7	-	TRBV7-9	CASTERNAYEQYF
TRBJ2-7	TRBD1	TRBV28	CASTRSGQRAYEQYF
TRBJ1-1	-	TRBV20-1	CSARTGGVGVAFF
TRBJ1-6	-	TRBV7-2	CASSFRRTDSPLHF
TRBJ2-7	TRBD1	TRBV5-1	CASSPTDRSQQYF
TRBJ2-5	-	TRBV29-1	CSVEDAVPRTQYF
TRBJ2-7	-	TRBV6-1	CASSEGGRQLSYEQYF
TRBJ1-1	-	TRBV12-3/TRBV12-4	CASSREWGQENTEAFF
TRBJ1-1	TRBD1	TRBV19	CASSALQGGDTEAFF
TRBJ1-1	-	TRBV12-3/TRBV12-4	CASSYRRGGRTEAFF
TRBJ1-6	-	TRBV30	CAWSVRGGSGSPLHF
TRBJ2-7	-	TRBV6-1	CASSDRWGSYEQYF
TRBJ1-1	TRBD1	TRBV12-3/TRBV12-4	CASRPRLYRGNTEAIF
TRBJ2-7	TRBD2	TRBV7-9	CASSPGGGRVFDEQYF
TRBJ1-5	-	TRBV20-1	CSARGGDAGPQHF
TRBJ1-5	-	TRBV5-1	CASSLDGGVGNQPQHF
TRBJ2-5	-	TRBV12-3/TRBV12-4	CASSHSDGTQYF
TRBJ2-7	-	TRBV14	CASSQTGSYEQYF
TRBJ2-7	-	TRBV19	CASSQQGAQYF
TRBJ2-7	TRBD2	TRBV12-3/TRBV12-4	CASSLSGRLSYEQYF
TRBJ2-5	-	TRBV2	CASSTTGVGETQYF
TRBJ2-7	-	TRBV6-2/TRBV6-3	CASSYRVDEQYF
TRBJ1-1	-	TRBV7-2	CASSPRGGGTDTEAFF
TRBJ1-1	-	TRBV2	CASRSGGSNTEAFF
TRBJ1-2	-	TRBV6-2/TRBV6-3	CASSYSAANYGYTF
TRBJ2-7	TRBD1	TRBV6-2/TRBV6-3	CASSYRTGGLYEQYF
TRBJ2-2	TRBD2	TRBV6-5	CASSYSKGLKNTGELFF
TRBJ1-2	-	TRBV30	CAWSAGARHGYTF
TRBJ2-5	-	TRBV2	CASSVLGEETQYF
TRBJ2-7	-	TRBV28	CAAQGLSSYEQYF
TRBJ2-5	TRBD2	TRBV20-1	CSAPRLAGVETQYF
TRBJ1-1	TRBD1	TRBV9	CASSDNGQGTKEAFF
TRBJ2-7	TRBD1	TRBV2	CAGTGPTYEQYF
TRBJ2-7	-	TRBV7-2	CASSFTYVEGYEQYF
TRBJ2-7	TRBD1	TRBV5-1	CASSLYQGAGEQYF
TRBJ1-2	TRBD1	TRBV12-3/TRBV12-4	CASSPGQGYGYTF
TRBJ1-1	TRBD1	TRBV6-5	CASSYSRQGLLENTEAFF
TRBJ1-6	-	TRBV15	CATSPQRGYSPLHF
TRBJ1-6	-	TRBV27	CASSLSGTTGWNSPLHF
TRBJ2-2	-	TRBV4-2	CASSPRLVGSNTGELFF
TRBJ1-2	TRBD1	TRBV2	CASSTGTGFYGYTF
TRBJ2-7	-	TRBV5-4	CASSLGGLVPYEQYF
TRBJ2-2	-	TRBV6-5	CASSPRALRAGELFF
TRBJ1-1	TRBD1	TRBV5-1	CASKTGVNTEAFF
TRBJ1-1	-	TRBV20-1	CSASTNTEAFF
TRBJ1-3	TRBD1	TRBV12-3/TRBV12-4	CASSQGAGSGNTIYF
TRBJ2-5	TRBD2	TRBV27	CASRHPSGIGDQETQYF
TRBJ2-5	TRBD2	TRBV12-3/TRBV12-4	CASSLLSGSQETQYF
TRBJ2-1	TRBD2	TRBV20-1	CSARLAVAGAYNEQFF